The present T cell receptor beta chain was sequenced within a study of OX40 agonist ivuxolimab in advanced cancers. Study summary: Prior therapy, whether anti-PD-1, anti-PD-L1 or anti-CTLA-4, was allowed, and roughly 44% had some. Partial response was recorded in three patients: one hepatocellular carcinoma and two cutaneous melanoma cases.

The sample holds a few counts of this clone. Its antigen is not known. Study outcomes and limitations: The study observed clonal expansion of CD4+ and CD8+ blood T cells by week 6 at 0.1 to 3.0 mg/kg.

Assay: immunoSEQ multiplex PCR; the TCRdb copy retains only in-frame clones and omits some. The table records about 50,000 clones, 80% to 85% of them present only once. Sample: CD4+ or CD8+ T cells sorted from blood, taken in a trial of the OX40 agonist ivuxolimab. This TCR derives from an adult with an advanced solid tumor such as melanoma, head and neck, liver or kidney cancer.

In DNA form, the CDR3 reads TGCGCCAGCAGCTCTACTAGCGGGAGTTACAATGAGCAGTTCTTC. It translates to CASSSTSGSYNEQFF. The chain uses TRBV5-1 and TRBJ2-1; 11 positions match TRBD2. The CDR3 runs to 15 residues. J lost 4 bases, V lost 3 bases, and 3 bases had no gene match. From germline, CDR1 is SGHRS and CDR2 YFSETQ. The variable domain in full, with the rest retrieved from reference TRBV5-1 and TRBJ2-1, is KAGVTQTPRYLIKTRGQQVTLSCSPISGHRSVSWYQQTPGQGLQFLFEYFSETQRNKGNFPGRFSGRQFSNSRSEMNVSTLELGDSALYLCASSSTSGSYNEQFFGPGTRLTVL.